This T cell receptor (beta chain) appears in the sequencing data of a study of CD8 T cells in Susac syndrome. General study findings and limits: By the study's own acknowledgment, its TCR sequencing and HLA analysis included relatively few individuals.

This CDR3 region has 15 residues. V was clipped by 0 bases and J by 11 bases, with 15 bases between them. In germline, CDR1 is SGHDT, CDR2 YYEEEE. RNA, at 0.5 to 1 ug, was reverse transcribed with random hexamers. TCRdb re-analysed the immunoSEQ multiplex PCR reads in MiXCR, keeping a single row per CDR3 protein. Of approximately 220,000 distinct CDR3 sequences listed, roughly 94% are singletons. About this clonotype: Its antigen is currently unknown.

Each multiple sclerosis control was a treatment-naive patient with relapsing-remitting disease that was either stable or active. FACS was used to enrich TEMRA cells, whereas the CD8+ and CD4+ T cells were obtained by negative isolation. The receptor's source is a human donor with multiple sclerosis. This sequence joins TRBV5-6 and TRBJ1-6; D is uncertain. Input material: CD4+ T cells from PBMCs. For the CDR3, the DNA is TGTGCCAGCAGCTTGGATAGGACGGGGAGTACACCCCTCCACTTT. The encoded protein is CASSLDRTGSTPLHF. The whole variable domain, filled in from reference TRBV5-6 and TRBJ1-6, reads DAGVTQSPTHLIKTRGQQVTLRCSPKSGHDTVSWYQQALGQGPQFIFQYYEEEERQRGNFPDRFSGHQFPNYSSELNVNALLLGDSALYLCASSLDRTGSTPLHFGNGTRLTVT.